This T cell receptor beta chain is from a study of OX40 agonist ivuxolimab in advanced cancers. Study-level information: An agonistic human IgG2 monoclonal antibody against OX40 (CD134) was given. General study results and limits: Among expanded peripheral T cells, antigen specificity went undetermined. In a subset of nonresponders, normalized T-cell clonal expansion was also low.

The CDR3 totals 14 residues. The V and J ends lost 3 bases and 3 bases, in that order; junction bases with no gene match: 3. The germline gives CDR1 LNHDA, CDR2 SQIVND (reference sequence). Samples were taken at baseline and on day 1 of cycles 4 and 7. This clone appeared once. Its cognate antigen is unknown. The repertoire was sequenced with immunoSEQ multiplex PCR; TCRdb's copy has only in-frame clones and lacks some. This sample yields roughly 110,000 clones, of which less than 95% are seen a single time; approximately 0.52% belongs to the top ten. The V gene is TRBV19, the J gene TRBJ2-3, with 7 bases that match TRBD1. Specimen: CD4+ or CD8+ T cells sorted from blood, collected in a trial of the OX40 agonist ivuxolimab. The TCR sequence derives from an adult with an advanced solid tumor such as melanoma, head and neck, liver or kidney cancer. The CDR3: CASSIGRGTDTQYF. CDR3 nucleotides: TGTGCCAGTAGTATCGGCAGGGGGACAGATACGCAGTATTTT.